This TCR beta chain was documented in a study of blood T cell repertoires in COVID-19. Study-wide background: The origin of the acute and convalescent COVID-19 samples was the United States, Italy and Spain.

The germline V gene encodes CDR1 SGDLS and CDR2 YYNGEE. V was pared by 3 bases and J by 5 bases, with 6 bases of the junction left unmatched. The CDR3 extends over 14 amino acids. This clone was detected once. Generated by immunoSEQ multiplex PCR, the TCRdb table keeps only in-frame clones and is missing some. The sample comprises under 450,000 clones, roughly nine tenths of which are singletons, and just under 3% rests with the top ten. The chain is built from TRBV9 and TRBJ2-7; 9 nucleotides align to TRBD1. The sample comprised PBMCs or T cells enriched from blood (not recorded which). This TCR came from a woman in her 30s who had recovered from COVID-19. CDR3 bases: TGTGCCAGCAGCGCCCGGACAGGGGTAAACGAGCAGTACTTC. Translated: CASSARTGVNEQYF.